One and the same sample provided the 2 T cell receptor beta chains below, sequenced in a study of radiation and T cells in renal cell carcinoma. Time point denoted: blood 4 weeks post-SBRT, at nephrectomy. Treatment reported: 15 Gy SBRT to primary tumor, nephrectomy 4 weeks later. Clones were read by immunoSEQ multiplex PCR, and TCRdb kept only the in-frame ones, dropping some. Of more than 60,000 clones listed, over 80% were seen once; the top ten hold roughly 2.2%. The sequencing used blood, collected from a patient whose treatment included radiotherapy and nephrectomy. Every receptor here comes from a woman aged 55 to 70 with renal cell carcinoma.

This clone was seen just once. The rearrangement joins TRBV7-2 to TRBJ2-1; D is uncertain. Germline V gene data show CDR1 as SGHTA and CDR2 as FQGNSA. There are 14 residues in the CDR3. V shed 1 base and J shed 1 base, with 5 bases lying between them. CDR3 coding DNA: TGTGCCAGCAGCTTAGAATGGTCCTACAATGAGCAGTTCTTC. Translating gives CASSLEWSYNEQFF.

This sequence joins TRBV19 and TRBJ2-7; D possibly uses TRBD1 or TRBD2 (5 bases each). V was trimmed by 5 bases and J by 5 bases, leaving 19 bases between them. The CDR3 loop spans 15 amino acids. Germline loops: CDR1 LNHDA, CDR2 SQIVND (reference sequence). CDR3 DNA: TGTGCCAGTAGTCCCACCGGGACGGACGATGACGAGCAGTACTTC. This codes for CASSPTGTDDDEQYF. The whole variable domain, filled in from reference TRBV19 and TRBJ2-7, reads DGGITQSPKYLFRKEGQNVTLSCEQNLNHDAMYWYRQDPGQGLRLIYYSQIVNDFQKGDIAEGYSVSREKKESFPLTVTSAQKNPTAFYLCASSPTGTDDDEQYFGPGTRLTVT.